This T cell receptor (beta chain) was retrieved from a study of T-cell reconstitution after alpha-beta-depleted transplantation in children. The CDR3 loop spans 14 amino acids. Trimming left V 0 bases short and J 5 bases short, with 11 bases between. The germline CDR1 and CDR2 sequences are PRHDT and FYEKMQ (reference sequence). Unique molecular identifiers were incorporated when the TCRbeta library was constructed. In TCRdb, the PCR reads were re-called with MiXCR into one record per CDR3 protein. The sample carries around 580,000 distinct CDR3 sequences, about 23% recorded once. This TCR came from a boy younger than two who had a stem cell transplant for acute myeloid leukemia, so the T cells may come from the graft donor. The chain carries TRBV13 and TRBJ2-7; D may be TRBD1 (6 bases). The sample consisted of PBMCs, mostly from graft donor cells, taken 360 days after TCRalphabeta/CD19-depleted stem cell transplant. The CDR3 reads CASSLGPPGDEQYF. CDR3 DNA: TGTGCCAGCAGCTTAGGTCCCCCAGGGGACGAGCAGTACTTC.